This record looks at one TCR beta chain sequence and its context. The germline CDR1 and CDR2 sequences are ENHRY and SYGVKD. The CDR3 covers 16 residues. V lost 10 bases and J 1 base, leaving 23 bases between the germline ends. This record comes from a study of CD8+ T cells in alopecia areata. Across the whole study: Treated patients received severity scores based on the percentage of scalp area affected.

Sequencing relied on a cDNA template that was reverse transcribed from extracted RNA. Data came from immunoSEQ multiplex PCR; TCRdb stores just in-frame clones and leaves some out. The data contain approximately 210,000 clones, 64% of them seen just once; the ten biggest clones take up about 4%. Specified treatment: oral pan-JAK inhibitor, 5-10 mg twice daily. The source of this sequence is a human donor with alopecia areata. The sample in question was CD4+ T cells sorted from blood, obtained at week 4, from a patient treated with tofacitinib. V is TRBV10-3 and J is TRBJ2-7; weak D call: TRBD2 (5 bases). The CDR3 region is CATQDRVRENSYEQYF. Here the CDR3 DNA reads TGTGCCACCCAAGACCGGGTGAGGGAAAATTCCTACGAGCAGTACTTC.